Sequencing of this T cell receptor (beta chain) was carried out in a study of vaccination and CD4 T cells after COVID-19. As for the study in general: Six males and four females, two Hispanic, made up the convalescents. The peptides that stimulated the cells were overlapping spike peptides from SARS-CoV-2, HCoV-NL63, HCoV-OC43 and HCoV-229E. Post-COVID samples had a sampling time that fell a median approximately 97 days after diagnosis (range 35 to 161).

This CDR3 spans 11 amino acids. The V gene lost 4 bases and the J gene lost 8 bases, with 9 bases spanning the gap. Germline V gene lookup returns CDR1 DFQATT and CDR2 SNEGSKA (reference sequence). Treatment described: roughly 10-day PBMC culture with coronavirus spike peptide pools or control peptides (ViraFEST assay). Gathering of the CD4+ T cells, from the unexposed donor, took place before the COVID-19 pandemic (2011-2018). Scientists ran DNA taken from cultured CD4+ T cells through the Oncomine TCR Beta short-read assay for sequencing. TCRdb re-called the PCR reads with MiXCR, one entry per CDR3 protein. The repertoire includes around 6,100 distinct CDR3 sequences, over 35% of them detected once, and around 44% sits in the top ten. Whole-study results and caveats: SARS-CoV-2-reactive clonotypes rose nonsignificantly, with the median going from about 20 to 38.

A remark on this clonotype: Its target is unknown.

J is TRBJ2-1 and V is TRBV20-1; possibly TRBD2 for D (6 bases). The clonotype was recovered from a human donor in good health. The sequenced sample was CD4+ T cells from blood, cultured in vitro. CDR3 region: CSATPSDEQFF. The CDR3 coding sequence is TGCAGTGCTACCCCTAGCGATGAGCAGTTCTTC.